Listed below are T cell receptor beta chains from one sample, sequenced in a study of blood T cell repertoires in COVID-19. Some clones are missing from TCRdb's copy, which holds only in-frame ones; the method was immunoSEQ multiplex PCR. The profile shows under 170,000 clones, 80% to 90% of them singletons. The sample taken for sequencing was peripheral blood. These TCRs come from a man between 65 and 85 years old with acute or convalescent COVID-19. CDR3s leave out the opening cysteine and the closing phenylalanine or tryptophan. Clone size is stated in some rows and not others, as once, few, many or a class when expanded.

V gene	clone size	J gene	CDR3 protein
TRBV4-1	-	TRBJ2-2	ASSQFSGTGELF
TRBV6-6	-	TRBJ1-2	ASSPQGNYGYT
TRBV6-1	-	TRBJ2-1	ASSAARQGEQF
TRBV19	-	TRBJ1-4	ASSIRGRGEKLF
TRBV5-1	-	TRBJ2-5	ASSLSIQETQY
TRBV3-1/TRBV3-2	once	TRBJ2-7	ASSREGPGSYEQY
TRBV28	-	TRBJ2-7	ASSYRGGSSYEQY
TRBV4-1	few	TRBJ1-2	ASSRSRGSNYGYT
TRBV20-1	-	TRBJ2-7	SASPQLLVGQY
TRBV15	-	TRBJ2-1	ATSRDLGIAGGKGYNEQF
TRBV9	-	TRBJ2-7	ASSVDGRSYEQY
TRBV24-1	-	TRBJ2-3	ATSDYGGQLTDTQY
TRBV19	-	TRBJ2-2	ASNAISGTTNTGELF
TRBV6-2/TRBV6-3	few	TRBJ1-5	ASSYGALGNQPQH
TRBV30	-	TRBJ1-2	AWSGSRGDYGYT
TRBV28	-	TRBJ2-5	ASNGDRYQETQY
TRBV10-3	-	TRBJ2-3	AISPGTSGSTDTQY
TRBV9	-	TRBJ2-3	ASRSLAGSTDTQY
TRBV3-1/TRBV3-2	few	TRBJ1-4	ASRRGATNEKLF
TRBV20-1	-	TRBJ2-2	SASSRLADNTGELF
TRBV5-1	few	TRBJ2-2	ASSLDSGNTGELF
TRBV3-1/TRBV3-2	once	TRBJ1-3	ASSQDLVSGNTIY
TRBV19	-	TRBJ1-4	ASSIARTGNEKLF
TRBV2	-	TRBJ2-7	ASSLAGGPHEQY
TRBV7-3	once	TRBJ1-1	ASSFSGLNTEAF
TRBV5-6	few	TRBJ2-2	ASSLRTVANTGELF
TRBV30	-	TRBJ2-3	AWKDRGQRNTQY
TRBV4-1	-	TRBJ2-1	ASSQEVSYEQF
TRBV2	-	TRBJ2-7	ASTGTLYEQY
TRBV7-6	few	TRBJ2-1	ASSSGLGGSYNEQF
TRBV6-2/TRBV6-3	-	TRBJ1-6	ASSPPRDRYNSPLH
TRBV9	-	TRBJ2-5	ASSVGVGRVEETQY
TRBV6-1	few	TRBJ2-3	ASSDGLANKGDTQY
TRBV5-8	-	TRBJ2-1	ASSLPDRVTYNEQF
TRBV9	-	TRBJ2-3	ASSTGTSGATDTQY
TRBV28	few	TRBJ2-7	ASSLGGSSYEQY
TRBV5-1	-	TRBJ2-3	ASNPGQNTDTQY
TRBV29-1	-	TRBJ2-3	SVETGDTQY
TRBV29-1	-	TRBJ2-3	SVEILAGPTDTQY
TRBV7-9	-	TRBJ1-1	ARGEVNTEAF
TRBV28	-	TRBJ2-4	ASSDQGQWTKNIQY
TRBV9	-	TRBJ1-1	ASSSRGRDTEAF
TRBV5-1	-	TRBJ2-6	ASSLSSGMSGANVLT
TRBV27	once	TRBJ2-1	ASSDSPGPYNEQF
TRBV27	once	TRBJ1-6	ASSFSNSPLH
TRBV3-1/TRBV3-2	-	TRBJ2-7	ASSSPGQENEQY
TRBV7-2	-	TRBJ2-5	ASSLGGRRETQY
TRBV7-7	-	TRBJ2-2	ASSRGRDTGELF
TRBV30	-	TRBJ2-2	AWSVGTVSTGELF
TRBV28	-	TRBJ2-5	ASSIRDGYQETQY
TRBV9	-	TRBJ1-2	ASGKQGAQGYGYT
TRBV3-1/TRBV3-2	-	TRBJ2-7	ASSRSDRGLYEQY
TRBV28	-	TRBJ1-4	ASRSGLDEKLF
TRBV11-2	-	TRBJ1-1	ASSLEAGLNTEAF
TRBV12-3/TRBV12-4	-	TRBJ2-3	ASRSGGTDTQY